This T cell receptor (beta chain) appears in the sequencing data of a study of beta chain features in type 1 diabetes. Findings and limits, study-wide: cDNA-based sequencing might over-represent cells highly expressing TCR. For type 1 diabetes patients, VDJ junctions showed fewer insertions and more deletions. TCRB CDR3s from Type 1 diabetes patients were moderately but significantly shorter in all four CD4+ subsets.

Reverse transcription of all isolated RNA meant that expressed TCRB transcripts were sequenced. Naive, central memory and regulatory T cell samples produced a mean of roughly 3.8 million reads. TCRdb's copy holds only in-frame clones and misses some; the assay was immunoSEQ multiplex PCR. The sample carries hundreds of thousands of clones, about 12% recorded once. This clone was seen more than once but under ten times. Its cognate antigen is unknown. Specimen: naive CD4+ T cells from blood. The sequence derives from a man aged 18 to 35 in good health.

CDR3 bases: TGTGCCAGCACCTCAGGGTCGACTAATGAAAAACTGTTTTTT. Translating gives CASTSGSTNEKLFF. This rearrangement joins TRBV28 to TRBJ1-4; D is possibly TRBD1 (5 bases). The CDR3 consists of 14 residues. The ends were cut back, 7 bases at V and 2 bases at J, with 11 bases in the middle. From germline, CDR1 is MDHEN and CDR2 SYDVKM.